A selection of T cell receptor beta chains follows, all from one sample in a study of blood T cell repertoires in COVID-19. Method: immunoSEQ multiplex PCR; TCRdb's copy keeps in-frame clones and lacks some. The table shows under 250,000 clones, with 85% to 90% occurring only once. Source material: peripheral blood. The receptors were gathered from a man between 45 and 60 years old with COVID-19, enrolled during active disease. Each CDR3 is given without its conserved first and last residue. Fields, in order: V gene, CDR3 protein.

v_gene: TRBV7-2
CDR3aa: ASSIISGGTDTQY

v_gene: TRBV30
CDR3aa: AWSLGAANTGELF

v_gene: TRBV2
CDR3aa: ASSLTGGWDEQF

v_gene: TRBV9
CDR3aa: ASSVSPGQGDYGYT

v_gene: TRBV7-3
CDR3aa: ASSFSAEGNTEAF

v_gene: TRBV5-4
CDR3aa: ASSLTAGGTGELF

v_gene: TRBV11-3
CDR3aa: ASSTRLAGDEQF

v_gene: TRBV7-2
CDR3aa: ASSLTGSGANVLT

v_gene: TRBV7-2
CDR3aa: ASSFRGAYSNQPQH

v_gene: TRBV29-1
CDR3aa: SVAPGTGSGSSYNEQF

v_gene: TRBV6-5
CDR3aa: ASTARRDSDTQY

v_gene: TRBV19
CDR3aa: ASSIRATSGGPAHFDSYNEQF

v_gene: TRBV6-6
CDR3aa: ASSYAGQGNTEAF

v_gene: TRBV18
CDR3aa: ASSPDSGGYNEQF

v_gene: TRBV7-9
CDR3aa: ATNPSDRGSYEQY

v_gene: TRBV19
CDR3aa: ASSNSGILGSGNTIY

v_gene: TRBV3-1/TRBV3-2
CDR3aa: ASSPLAGDTDTQY

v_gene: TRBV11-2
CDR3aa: ASSPTGGLGNQPQH

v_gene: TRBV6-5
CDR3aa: ATSGGYEQY

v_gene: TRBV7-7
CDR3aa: ASSLGAGLARETQY

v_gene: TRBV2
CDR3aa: ASSSVEKQY

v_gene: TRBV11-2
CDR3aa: ASSPGTREETQY

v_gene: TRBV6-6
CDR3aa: ASSYQGGHNYGYT

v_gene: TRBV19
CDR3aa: ASSPLAVNTGELF

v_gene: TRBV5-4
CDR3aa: ASSTQGAGKEKLF

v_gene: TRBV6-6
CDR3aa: ASSYLGGPYEQY

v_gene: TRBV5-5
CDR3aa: ASSEGSTKANYGYT

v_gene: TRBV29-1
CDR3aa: SVVGQGYEQY

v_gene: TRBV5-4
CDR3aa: ASSFGGQVHTGELF

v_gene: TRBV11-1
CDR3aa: ASSLAPRLAGLLYNEQF

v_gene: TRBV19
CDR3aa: ASSIALRTGANYGYT

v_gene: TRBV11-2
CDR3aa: ASSLEGAGADTQY

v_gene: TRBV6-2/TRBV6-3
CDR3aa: ASSYTDRGASSYEQY

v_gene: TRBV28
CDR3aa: ASRRDTYNEQF

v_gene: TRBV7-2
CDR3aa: ASSLEEGSGELF

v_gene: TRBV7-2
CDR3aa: ASSQRTSGISYNEQF

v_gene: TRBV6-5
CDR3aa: ASRGGRATNEKLF

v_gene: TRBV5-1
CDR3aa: ASRARDIVAGELF

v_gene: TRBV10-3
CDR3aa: AISGGVSPDNSPLH

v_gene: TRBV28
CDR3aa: ASTWARPSPLH